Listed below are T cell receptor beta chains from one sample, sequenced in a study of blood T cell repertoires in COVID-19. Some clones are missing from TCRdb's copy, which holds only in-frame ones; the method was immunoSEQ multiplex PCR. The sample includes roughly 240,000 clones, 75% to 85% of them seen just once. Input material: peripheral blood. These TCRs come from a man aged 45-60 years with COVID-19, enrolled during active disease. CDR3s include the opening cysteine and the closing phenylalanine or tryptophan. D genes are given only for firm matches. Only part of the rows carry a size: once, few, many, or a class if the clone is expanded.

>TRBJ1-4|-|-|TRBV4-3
TGCGCCAGCAGCCAAGCACAGACAAGGAATGAAAAACTGTTTTTT
CASSQAQTRNEKLFF
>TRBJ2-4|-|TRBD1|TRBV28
TGTGCCAGCAGTATAGGGACAGCTCTAGCCAAAAACATTCAGTACTTC
CASSIGTALAKNIQYF
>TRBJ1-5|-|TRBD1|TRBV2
TGTGCCAGCAGAGTTAACAGGGGGCATCAGCCCCAGCATTTT
CASRVNRGHQPQHF
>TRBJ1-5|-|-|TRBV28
TGTGCCAGCAGTTTATCCCAAGGACAGTATAGCAATCAGCCCCAGCATTTT
CASSLSQGQYSNQPQHF
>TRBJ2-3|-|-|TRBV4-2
TGTGCCAGCAGCCAAAGGGGGACAACAAGCACAGATACGCAGTATTTT
CASSQRGTTSTDTQYF
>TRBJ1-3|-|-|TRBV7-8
TGTGCCAGCAGCTTGGGCGGGGAGGGTAGAAACACCATATATTTT
CASSLGGEGRNTIYF
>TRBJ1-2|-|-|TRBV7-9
TGTGCCAGCAGCGTCGAAGGGTGGCGAGGGGGGGATGGCTACACCTTC
CASSVEGWRGGDGYTF
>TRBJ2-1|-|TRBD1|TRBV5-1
TGCGCCAGCAGCTCCGGACAGGGGGCTCTCACTATAAACAATGAGCAGTTCTTC
CASSSGQGALTINNEQFF
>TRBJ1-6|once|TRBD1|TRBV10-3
TGTGCCATCAGTGGACAGGGGGGGTCACCCCTCCACTTT
CAISGQGGSPLHF
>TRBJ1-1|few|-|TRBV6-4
TGTGCCAGCAGTGATAATGGGACATTCCCCCGTGGTACTGAAGCTTTCTTT
CASSDNGTFPRGTEAFF
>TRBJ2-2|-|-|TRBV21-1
TGTGCCAGCAGCATAGGGACAGGGATTGACACCGGGGAGCTGTTTTTT
CASSIGTGIDTGELFF
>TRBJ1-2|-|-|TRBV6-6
TGTGCCAGCAGTTCCCAGGGGATCTATGGCTACACCTTC
CASSSQGIYGYTF
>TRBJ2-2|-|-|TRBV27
TGTGCCAGCAGTTTACAAGGGGTCAGGGAGCTGTTTTTT
CASSLQGVRELFF
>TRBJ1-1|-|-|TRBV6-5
TGTGCCAGCAACTCAGGGAACACTGAAGCTTTCTTT
CASNSGNTEAFF
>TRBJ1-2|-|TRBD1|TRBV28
TGTGCCAGCAGTTTATTATCAGGGGGCCGGAGTGGCTACACCTTC
CASSLLSGGRSGYTF
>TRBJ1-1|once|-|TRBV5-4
TGTGCCAGCAGCCGAGGGGGAGCTGAAGCTTTCTTT
CASSRGGAEAFF
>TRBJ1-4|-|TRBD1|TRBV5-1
TGCGCCAGCAGCTTGGGGACAGGGGGCTGGACTAATGAAAAACTGTTTTTT
CASSLGTGGWTNEKLFF
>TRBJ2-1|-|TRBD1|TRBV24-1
TGTGCCACCAGTGATAGGACAGGGCGTGGTGGGCTCTACAATGAGCAGTTCTTC
CATSDRTGRGGLYNEQFF
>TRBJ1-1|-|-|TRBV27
TGTGCCAGCTACAGGGTGTACACTGAAGCTTTCTTT
CASYRVYTEAFF
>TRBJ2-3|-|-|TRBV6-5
TGTGCCAGCAGAGCGCAGCTGCCTGGGTCAGATACGCAGTATTTT
CASRAQLPGSDTQYF
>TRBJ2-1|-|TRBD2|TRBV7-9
TGTGCCAGCAGCATCCCAGGGAGTGGCGGGGGTACCTTGTGGAATGAGCAGTTCTTC
CASSIPGSGGGTLWNEQFF
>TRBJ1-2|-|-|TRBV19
TGTGCCAGTAGAACCGGGAGCCTAAACTATGGCTACACCTTC
CASRTGSLNYGYTF
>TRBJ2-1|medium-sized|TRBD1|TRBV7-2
TGTGCCAGCAGCTTATTCGGACAGGGGGGCAATGAGCAGTTCTTC
CASSLFGQGGNEQFF
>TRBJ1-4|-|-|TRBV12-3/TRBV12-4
TGTGCCAGCAGCCCGGGGGAAAAACTGTTTTTT
CASSPGEKLFF
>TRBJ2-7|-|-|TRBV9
TGTGCCAGCAGCCCTTTAGCAGGGTTTGCCTACGAGCAGTACTTC
CASSPLAGFAYEQYF
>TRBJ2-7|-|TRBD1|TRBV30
TGTGCCTGGAGACAGACAGGGGGGTCGGTCGAGCAGTACTTC
CAWRQTGGSVEQYF
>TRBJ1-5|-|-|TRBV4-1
TGCGCCAGCAGCCAAGTATGGCAGGAAAATCAGCCCCAGCATTTT
CASSQVWQENQPQHF
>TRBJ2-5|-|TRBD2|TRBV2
TGTGCCACATCCCCCGGGACTAGCGGAGATCAAGAGACCCAGTACTTC
CATSPGTSGDQETQYF
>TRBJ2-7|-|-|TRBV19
TGTGCCAGTAGTTTTGGTGGCCAAACCGAGCAGTACTTC
CASSFGGQTEQYF
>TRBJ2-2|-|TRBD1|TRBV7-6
TGTGCCAGCAGCTTCACCGGGACAGTCGGGACCGGGGAGCTGTTTTTT
CASSFTGTVGTGELFF
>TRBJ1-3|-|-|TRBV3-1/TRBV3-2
TGTGCCAGCAGCGAGATACAGGGCTCTGGAAACACCATATATTTT
CASSEIQGSGNTIYF
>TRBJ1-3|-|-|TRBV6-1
TGTGCCAGCAGTGAGCGGGCAGGGACAGGAAACACCATATATTTT
CASSERAGTGNTIYF
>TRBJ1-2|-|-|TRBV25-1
TGTGCCAGCAGTGGACAGAACTATGGCTACACCTTC
CASSGQNYGYTF
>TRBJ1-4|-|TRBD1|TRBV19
TGTGCCAGTAGGGTCCCGGGACAGGGGGGTACTAATGAAAAACTGTTTTTT
CASRVPGQGGTNEKLFF
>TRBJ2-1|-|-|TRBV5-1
TGCGCCAGCAGCTTGGTGCCGGGGGTAAAAAATGAGCAGTTCTTC
CASSLVPGVKNEQFF
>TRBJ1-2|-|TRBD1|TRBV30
TGTGCCTGGAGTATACGGGACAGGGAGGCTATCGGCTACACCTTC
CAWSIRDREAIGYTF
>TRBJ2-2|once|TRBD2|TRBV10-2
TGCGCCAGTACCGGGACTAGGGTGGCCGGGGAGCTGTTTTTT
CASTGTRVAGELFF
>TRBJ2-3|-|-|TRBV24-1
TGTGCCACTACAGCTGGGTCTAGCACAGATACGCAGTATTTT
CATTAGSSTDTQYF